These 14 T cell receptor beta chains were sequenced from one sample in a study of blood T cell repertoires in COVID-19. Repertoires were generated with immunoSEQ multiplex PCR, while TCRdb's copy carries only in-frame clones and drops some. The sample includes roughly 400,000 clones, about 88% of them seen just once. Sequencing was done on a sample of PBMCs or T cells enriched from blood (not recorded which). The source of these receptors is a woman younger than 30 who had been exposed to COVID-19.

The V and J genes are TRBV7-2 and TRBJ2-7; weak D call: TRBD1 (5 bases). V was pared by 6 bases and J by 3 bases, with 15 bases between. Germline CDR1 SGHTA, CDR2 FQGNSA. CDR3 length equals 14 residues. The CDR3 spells CASRSQGSLYEQYF. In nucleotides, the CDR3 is TGTGCCAGCAGGTCTCAGGGATCTCTCTACGAGCAGTACTTC.

The CDR3 here is CASSLTGGHNEQFF. The CDR3 DNA reads as TGCGCCAGCAGCTTGACAGGGGGACACAATGAGCAGTTCTTC. The chain couples TRBV5-1 to TRBJ2-1, with 8 bases fitting TRBD1. CDR1 and CDR2 (germline): SGHRS, YFSETQ. The CDR3 covers 14 residues. V lost 1 base to trimming and J lost 5 bases; unmatched junction nucleotides: 2.

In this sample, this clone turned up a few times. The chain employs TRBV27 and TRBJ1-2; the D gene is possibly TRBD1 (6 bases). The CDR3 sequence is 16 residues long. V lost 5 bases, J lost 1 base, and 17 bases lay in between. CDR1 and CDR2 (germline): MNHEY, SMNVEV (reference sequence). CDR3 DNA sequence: TGTGCCAGCAGTAATACTCCAGGGGCACTTAACTATGGCTACACCTTC. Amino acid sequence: CASSNTPGALNYGYTF.

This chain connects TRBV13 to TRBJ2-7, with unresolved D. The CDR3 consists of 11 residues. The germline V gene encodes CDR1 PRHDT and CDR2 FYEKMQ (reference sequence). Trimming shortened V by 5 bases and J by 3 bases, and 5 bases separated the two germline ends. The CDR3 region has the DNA TGTGCCAGCAGCACCTACTACGAGCAGTACTTC. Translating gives CASSTYYEQYF.

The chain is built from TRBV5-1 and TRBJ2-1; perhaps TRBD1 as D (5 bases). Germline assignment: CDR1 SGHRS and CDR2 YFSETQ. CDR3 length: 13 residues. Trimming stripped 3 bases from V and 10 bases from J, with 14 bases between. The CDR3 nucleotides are TGCGCCAGCAGCTCCAGTCGACAGACGGAGCAGTTCTTC. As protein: CASSSSRQTEQFF.

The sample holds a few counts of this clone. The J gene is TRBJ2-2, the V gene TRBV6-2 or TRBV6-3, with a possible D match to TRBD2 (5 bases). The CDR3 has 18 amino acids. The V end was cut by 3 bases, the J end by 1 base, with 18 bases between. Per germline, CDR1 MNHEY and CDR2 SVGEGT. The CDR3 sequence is CASSYARGMSRNTGELFF. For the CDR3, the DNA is TGTGCCAGCAGTTATGCCCGGGGAATGAGTCGGAACACCGGGGAGCTGTTTTTT.

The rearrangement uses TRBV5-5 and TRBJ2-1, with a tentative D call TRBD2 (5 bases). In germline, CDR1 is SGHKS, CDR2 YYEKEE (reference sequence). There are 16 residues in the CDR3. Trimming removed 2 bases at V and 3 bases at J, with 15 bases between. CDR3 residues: CASSFMQGSGYNEQFF. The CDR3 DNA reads TGTGCCAGCAGCTTCATGCAAGGGAGTGGCTACAATGAGCAGTTCTTC.

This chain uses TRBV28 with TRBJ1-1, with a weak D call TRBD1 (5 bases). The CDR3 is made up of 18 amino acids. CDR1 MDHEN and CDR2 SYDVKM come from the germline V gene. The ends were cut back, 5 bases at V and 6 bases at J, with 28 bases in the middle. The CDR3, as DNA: TGTGCCAGCAGTCCAACCTGGGGGGACCCAACAACCCGGCCTGAAGCTTTCTTT. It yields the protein CASSPTWGDPTTRPEAFF.

The CDR3: CASSPRGGWGSSASPLHF. The CDR3 DNA reads TGTGCCAGCAGCCCAAGGGGGGGCTGGGGCTCCTCGGCTTCACCCCTCCACTTT. The chain employs TRBV27 and TRBJ1-6; tentatively, D is TRBD1 (6 bases). CDR1 and CDR2 (germline): MNHEY, SMNVEV (reference sequence). V was trimmed by 6 bases and J by 9 bases, leaving 27 bases between them. This CDR3 is 18 amino acids long.

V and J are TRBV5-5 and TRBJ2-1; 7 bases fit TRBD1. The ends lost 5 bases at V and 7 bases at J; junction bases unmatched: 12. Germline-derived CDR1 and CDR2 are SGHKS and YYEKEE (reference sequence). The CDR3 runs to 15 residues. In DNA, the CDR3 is TGTGCCAGCAGTATAAGGGGACAGCCAATTAATGAGCAGTTCTTC. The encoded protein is CASSIRGQPINEQFF.

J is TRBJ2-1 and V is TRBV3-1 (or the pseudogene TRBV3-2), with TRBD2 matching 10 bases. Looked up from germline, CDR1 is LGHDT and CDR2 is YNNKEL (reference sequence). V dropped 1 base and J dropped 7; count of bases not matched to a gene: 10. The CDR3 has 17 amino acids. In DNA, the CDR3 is TGTGCCAGCAGCCAAGTAGCTAGCGGGAGAAAACGTAATGAGCAGTTCTTC. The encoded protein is CASSQVASGRKRNEQFF.

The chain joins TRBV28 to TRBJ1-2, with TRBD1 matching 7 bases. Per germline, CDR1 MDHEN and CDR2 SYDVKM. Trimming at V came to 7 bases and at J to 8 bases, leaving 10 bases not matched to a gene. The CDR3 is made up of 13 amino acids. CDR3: CASTLRDSGGYTF. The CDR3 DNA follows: TGTGCCAGCACCCTCCGGGACAGTGGCGGCTACACCTTC.

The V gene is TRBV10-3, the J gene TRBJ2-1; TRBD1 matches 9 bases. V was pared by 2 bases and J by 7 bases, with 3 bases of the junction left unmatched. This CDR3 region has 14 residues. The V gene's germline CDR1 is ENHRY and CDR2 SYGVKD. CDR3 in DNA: TGTGCCATCAGTGAGGGACAGGGGTTGAATGAGCAGTTCTTC. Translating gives CAISEGQGLNEQFF.

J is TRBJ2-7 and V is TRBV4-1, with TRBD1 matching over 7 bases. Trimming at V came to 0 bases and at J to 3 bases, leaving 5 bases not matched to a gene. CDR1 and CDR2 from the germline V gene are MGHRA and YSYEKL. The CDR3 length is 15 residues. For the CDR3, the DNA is TGCGCCAGCAGCCAAGATGGGGGACAGATCTACGAGCAGTACTTC. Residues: CASSQDGGQIYEQYF.